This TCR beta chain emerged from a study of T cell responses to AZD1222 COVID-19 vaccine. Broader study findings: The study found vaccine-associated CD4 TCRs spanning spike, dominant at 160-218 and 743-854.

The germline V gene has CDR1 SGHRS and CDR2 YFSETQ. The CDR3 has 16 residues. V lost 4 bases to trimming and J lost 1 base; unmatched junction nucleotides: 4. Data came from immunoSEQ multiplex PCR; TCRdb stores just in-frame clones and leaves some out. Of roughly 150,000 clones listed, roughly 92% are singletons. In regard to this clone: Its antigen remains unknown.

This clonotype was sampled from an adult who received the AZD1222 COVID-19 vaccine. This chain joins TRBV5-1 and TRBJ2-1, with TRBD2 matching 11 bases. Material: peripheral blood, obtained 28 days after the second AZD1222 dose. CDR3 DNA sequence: TGCGCCAGCAGCCCCGGGACTAGCGGTTCCTACAATGAGCAGTTCTTC. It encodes CASSPGTSGSYNEQFF.